The 25 T cell receptor beta chains below were found in one sample sequenced in a study of T cells in women clearing cervical HPV infection. Profiling relied on immunoSEQ multiplex PCR, and the TCRdb table lists in-frame clones only, not all of them. The sample has approximately 35,000 clones. The specimen was blood buffy coat. The receptor source for this set is a woman between 18 and 70 years old with a cervical HPV16 infection that either progressed to CIN3+ or cleared (not recorded which).

As concerns this clone: The read falls 3 residues short of the CDR3 end, and the missing part is taken from the germline J gene. This sample also contains other DNA sequences that code for the same CDR3. J is TRBJ1-2 and V is TRBV13, with 8 bases fitting TRBD1. This CDR3 is built from 14 residues. Germline values: CDR1 PRHDT, CDR2 FYEKMQ (reference sequence). The ends lost 3 bases at V and 3 bases at J; junction bases unmatched: 3. CDR3 sequence: CASSFPGQDYGYTF. The DNA read from the CDR3 is TGTGCCAGCAGCTTCCCGGGACAGGACTATGGC.

CDR3 loop: CASSLTRNTDTQYF. The sequenced part of the CDR3 DNA is TGTGCCAGCAGTTTGACTAGAAACACAGATACG. This sequence joins TRBV28 and TRBJ2-3, with D possibly matching TRBD2 (6 bases). The read falls 3 residues short of the CDR3 end, and the missing part is taken from the germline J gene. There are 14 residues in the CDR3. Trimming took off 3 bases at V and 2 bases at J, with 9 bases between the two ends. Germline V CDR1 and CDR2: MDHEN, SYDVKM.

Comment on this clone: Read sequence stops 3 residues before the CDR3 end, and the germline J gene provides the missing end. The J gene is TRBJ2-3, the V gene TRBV7-3, with D perhaps matching TRBD1 (6 bases). The CDR3 spans 14 residues. Per germline, CDR1 SGHTA and CDR2 FQGTGA. Trimming removed 3 bases from V and 5 bases from J, with 12 bases in between. The DNA read from the CDR3 is TGTGCCAGCAGCTTGATGGGGGCTGGAGATACG. Translating gives CASSLMGAGDT. The CDR3 in its entirety is CASSLMGAGDTQYF.

In the case of this clone: The junction shows a germline mismatch at one end, possibly a read error. The CDR3 extends 3 residues past the end of the read, so its final part is completed from the germline J gene. The chain recombines TRBV7-6 with TRBJ1-4; 8 bases match TRBD1. Germline CDR1 reads SGHVS; CDR2 reads FNYEAQ. The CDR3 runs to 14 residues. The CDR3 sequence is CAGSPGQANEKLFF. Incomplete CDR3 DNA: TGTGCCGGCAGCCCGGGACAGGCAAATGAAAAA.

Worth noting for this clone: The observed sequence ends 3 residues before the CDR3 terminus, with the missing tail filled in from the germline J gene. The chain joins TRBV18 to TRBJ2-2, with 7 bases that match TRBD1. Germline CDR1 KGHSH, CDR2 LQKENI. CDR3 length: 14 residues. CDR3 protein: CASSARQGDSPLFF. Partial CDR3 DNA: TGTGCCAGCTCAGCTAGACAGGGCGATTCACCG.

Of note for this clone: Read sequence stops 3 residues before the CDR3 end, and the germline J gene provides the missing end. This rearrangement joins TRBV5-1 to TRBJ1-1; D not certain. V shed 0 bases and J shed 3 bases, with 12 bases lying between them. The CDR3 contains 15 residues. Germline CDR1 is SGHRS and CDR2 is YFSETQ. CDR3 DNA (partial): TGCGCCAGCAGCTTGGGAAGGGTCGGGGACACTGAA. Translating gives CASSLGRVGDTE. The CDR3 in its entirety is CASSLGRVGDTEAFF.

Turning to this clone: The read is 3 residues too short to cover the CDR3 end, so that end is filled in from the germline J gene. The chain is built from TRBV19 and TRBJ2-3; 9 bases are shared with TRBD1. CDR1 LNHDA and CDR2 SQIVND come from the germline V gene (reference sequence). CDR3 length: 15 residues. The covered CDR3 bases are TGTGCCAGTAGTGGAACAGGGGGCGACAATCAGCCG. Translating gives CASSGTGGDNQP. The complete CDR3 reads CASSGTGGDNQPQYF.

A remark on this clone: The read is 3 residues too short to cover the CDR3 end, so that end is filled in from the germline J gene. This rearrangement joins TRBV7-3 to TRBJ2-2; D is unresolved. The CDR3 length is 14 residues. Germline V lookup: CDR1 SGHTA, CDR2 FQGTGA. V gave up 4 bases and J gave up 6 bases, with 12 bases separating them. The covered CDR3 bases are TGTGCCAGCAGCTCCCCTTCGGTCCCCGGGGAG. As protein: CASSSPSVPGE. The whole CDR3 is CASSSPSVPGELFF.

A note on this clone: The observed sequence ends 3 residues before the CDR3 terminus, with the missing tail filled in from the germline J gene. The V gene is TRBV2, the J gene TRBJ2-2; 9 bases map to TRBD1. Losses at the gene ends were 6 bases for V and 5 bases for J; bases not matched to a gene: 7. Germline V gene data show CDR1 as SNHLY and CDR2 as FYNNEI. This CDR3 spans 15 amino acids. The CDR3 DNA, read in part, is TGTGCCAGCAGGGAGGGACAGGGTGGGACCGGGGAG. This translates into CASREGQGGTGE. The complete CDR3 reads CASREGQGGTGELFF.

Worth noting for this clone: From the germline J gene comes the end of the CDR3, since the read stops 3 residues before it. The chain couples TRBV2 to TRBJ2-3, with D perhaps matching TRBD2 (5 bases). This CDR3 is 14 amino acids long. Germline values: CDR1 SNHLY, CDR2 FYNNEI. The sequenced CDR3 bases are TGTGCCAGCAGGGGCGGATTACTAGGTCAGCCG. The encoded protein is CASRGGLLGQP. The CDR3 in its entirety is CASRGGLLGQPQYF.

To note about this clone: The read stops 3 residues short of the end of the CDR3; the missing end is completed from the germline J gene. The chain carries TRBV5-1 and TRBJ2-3, with TRBD2 identical over 9 bases. J gave up 4 bases and V 3 bases, and 12 bases lay outside the gene matches. This CDR3 contains 17 residues. CDR1 and CDR2 from the germline V gene are SGHRS and YFSETQ. Incomplete CDR3 DNA: TGCGCCAGCAGCTCCGCGTCTTGGCGGGGGGGCGCAGATACG. Translation gives CASSSASWRGGADT. The CDR3 reads in full as CASSSASWRGGADTQYF.

In the case of this clone: The missing CDR3 end, 3 residues past where the read stops, is filled in from the germline J gene. The chain couples TRBV19 to TRBJ2-5, with a tentative D call TRBD1 (6 bases). The CDR3 loop spans 15 amino acids. V lost 5 bases, J lost 0 bases, and 13 bases lay in between. Germline values: CDR1 LNHDA, CDR2 SQIVND (reference sequence). CDR3 protein: CASSPSRQDQETQYF. Incomplete CDR3 DNA: TGTGCCAGTAGTCCAAGTAGACAGGACCAAGAGACC.

As regards this clone: The read ends 3 residues early relative to the CDR3; the germline J gene fills the gap. The rearrangement joins TRBV7-9 to TRBJ1-2; D perhaps matches TRBD1 (6 bases). This CDR3 has 15 residues. Germline CDR1 is SEHNR and CDR2 is FQNEAQ (reference sequence). CDR3 amino acids: CASSLGRDTTYDYTF. The covered CDR3 bases are TGTGCCAGCAGCTTAGGGCGGGACACCACCTACGAC.

As concerns this clone: At one end, the junction sequence differs from germline, possibly due to a read error. From the germline J gene comes the end of the CDR3, since the read stops 3 residues before it. This sample includes further DNA sequences coding for the same CDR3. This sequence joins TRBV20-1 and TRBJ2-1, with TRBD2 identical over 11 bases. Germline lookup yields CDR1 DFQATT and CDR2 SNEGSKA (reference sequence). This CDR3 is 16 amino acids long. The part of the CDR3 DNA that was read is TGCAGCGCTAGACCCCCTGGACTAGCGGGCGACAATGAG. This codes for CSARPPGLAGDNE. The entire CDR3 is CSARPPGLAGDNEQFF.

As to this clone: The same CDR3 can be traced to other DNA sequences in this sample. CDR3 sequence reads: CASSLGTGAGGNTIYF. CDR3 DNA (partial): TGTGCCAGCAGCTTAGGAACAGGGGCCGGGGGAAACACC. This chain connects TRBV13 to TRBJ1-3, with 7 bases lining up with TRBD1. With the read ending 3 residues before the CDR3 end, the germline J gene is used to fill in that end. The CDR3 covers 16 residues. The germline V gene encodes CDR1 PRHDT and CDR2 FYEKMQ (reference sequence). V shed 0 bases, J shed 4 bases, and the junction held 6 bases outside the gene matches.

The covered CDR3 bases are TGTGCCAGTAGCCCCGGGACTGCCGAG. It specifies CASSPGTAE. The whole CDR3 region reads CASSPGTAEQYF. V and J are TRBV19 and TRBJ2-7, with D perhaps matching TRBD2 (6 bases). The read ends 3 residues before the CDR3 terminus; that terminus is restored from the germline J gene. V shed 6 bases and J shed 6 bases, with 12 bases lying between them. The CDR3 consists of 12 residues. CDR1 and CDR2 from the germline V gene are LNHDA and SQIVND (reference sequence).

Worth noting for this clone: The read stops 3 residues short of the end of the CDR3; the missing end is completed from the germline J gene. The chain combines TRBV4-1 with TRBJ2-2, with a weak D call TRBD2 (6 bases). CDR3 length: 17 residues. Looked up from germline, CDR1 is MGHRA and CDR2 is YSYEKL. Trimming left V 6 bases short and J 4 bases short, with 21 bases between. CDR3 bases read: TGCGCCAGCAGGAACTTGTGGGTTGCGGGGAGCACCGGGGAG. Its protein is CASRNLWVAGSTGE. The full CDR3 protein reads CASRNLWVAGSTGELFF.

With regard to this clone: The read halts 3 residues ahead of the CDR3 end, with the missing end drawn from the germline J gene. The rearrangement links TRBV6-2 or TRBV6-3 to TRBJ2-3; 8 positions match TRBD1. The V segment lost 10 bases and the J segment 0 bases; nucleotides outside the gene matches: 12. The CDR3 runs 16 residues. Germline CDR1 reads MNHEY; CDR2 reads SVGEGT. CDR3 loop: CATYPNGQGSTDTQYF. Incomplete CDR3 DNA: TGTGCCACCTACCCTAACGGACAGGGAAGCACAGATACG.

Regarding this clone: The missing CDR3 end, 3 residues past where the read stops, is filled in from the germline J gene. The rearrangement uses TRBV19 and TRBJ1-1; 7 bases are shared with TRBD1. Germline assignment: CDR1 LNHDA and CDR2 SQIVND (reference sequence). CDR3 length equals 14 residues. The CDR3 reads CASKPGDSLREAFF. CDR3 bases read: TGTGCCAGCAAGCCGGGGGACAGCTTGCGGGAA.

As concerns this clone: The observed sequence ends 3 residues before the CDR3 terminus, with the missing tail filled in from the germline J gene. The chain combines TRBV20-1 with TRBJ1-2; D may be TRBD1 (6 bases). Germline V CDR1 and CDR2: DFQATT, SNEGSKA (reference sequence). Trimming took off 5 bases at V and 5 bases at J, with 12 bases between the two ends. The CDR3 loop spans 12 amino acids. CDR3 DNA (partial): TGCAGTGCTCCCGCACAGGGTTATGGC. Translating gives CSAPAQGYG. The CDR3 reads in full as CSAPAQGYGYTF.

A remark on this clone: The missing CDR3 end, 3 residues past where the read stops, is filled in from the germline J gene. The V gene is TRBV18, the J gene TRBJ2-1; 7 bases line up with TRBD1. With V trimmed by 3 bases and J by 2 bases, 13 bases remained unmatched. Germline assignment: CDR1 KGHSH and CDR2 LQKENI. The CDR3 is made up of 18 amino acids. Partial CDR3 DNA: TGTGCCAGCTCACCGAGCTATTACAGGGGCGTCGCCTACAATGAG. Translation gives CASSPSYYRGVAYNE. The CDR3 reads in full as CASSPSYYRGVAYNEQFF.

In the case of this clone: The read ends 3 residues before the CDR3 terminus; that terminus is restored from the germline J gene. The chain joins TRBV2 to TRBJ1-1, with a tentative D call TRBD1 (6 bases). The germline V gene encodes CDR1 SNHLY and CDR2 FYNNEI. The CDR3 spans 19 residues. CDR3 loop: CASSEGARGLAGGTDTAFF. CDR3 DNA, as far as it was read: TGTGCCAGCAGTGAAGGGGCCCGAGGTTTGGCGGGGGGCACAGATACG.

Of note for this clone: The read halts 3 residues ahead of the CDR3 end, with the missing end drawn from the germline J gene. This rearrangement joins TRBV6-2 or TRBV6-3 to TRBJ2-3; D is uncertain. Germline V gene data show CDR1 as MNHEY and CDR2 as SVGEGT. The CDR3 contains 12 residues. CDR3 in amino acids: CASSPAEETQYF. The sequenced CDR3 bases are TGTGCCAGCAGCCCGGCGGAAGAGACG.

This CDR3 is CASSLSPRGFRSTNEKLFF. The CDR3 bases that were read are TGTGCCAGCAGTTTATCCCCGAGGGGGTTCAGATCAACTAATGAAAAA. V and J are TRBV28 and TRBJ1-4; perhaps TRBD1 as D (6 bases). The DNA ends 3 residues before the CDR3 does, and the rest of the CDR3 is filled in from the germline J gene. The CDR3 has 19 residues. V was shortened by 1 base and J by 0 bases, with 18 bases between the two germline ends. From germline, CDR1 is MDHEN and CDR2 SYDVKM.

On this clone itself: The CDR3 goes on 3 residues after the read ends, and that part is filled in from the germline J gene. This chain uses TRBV20-1 with TRBJ2-6; D might be TRBD1 (8 bases). Germline CDR1 DFQATT, CDR2 SNEGSKA (reference sequence). The CDR3 has 18 residues. Trimming pared 3 bases from V and 3 bases from J, leaving 21 bases between. This chain's CDR3 is CSASRDLTGGVGANVLTF. Partial CDR3 DNA: TGCAGTGCTAGTAGAGACCTTACAGGGGGGGTTGGGGCCAACGTC.